Sequencing of this TCR beta chain was carried out in a study of shared clonotypes between healthy human individuals. TCRdb's copy holds only in-frame clones and misses some; the assay was immunoSEQ multiplex PCR. The data contain roughly 1 million clones, about 76% of them singletons. Regarding the study as a whole: It was observed that roughly 5.1% of naive CD4 clonotypes were shared across a few donors. Specimens sampled were limited to blood, with tissue repertoires likely differing.

Negatively enriched CD4+ T cells were divided by CD45RA into naive and memory. Notes on this clone: Antigen: not known.

Sequencing used memory CD4+ T cells sorted from blood. Subset: CD45RA-negative fraction. The source is a man aged 18-30 years in good health.

The chain's CDR3 is CASSSPRALIYEQYF. The CDR3 DNA sequence: TGTGCCAGCAGTTCACCCAGGGCCCTTATATACGAGCAGTACTTC. This chain joins TRBV27 and TRBJ2-7, with a weak D call TRBD1 (5 bases). Germline CDR1 MNHEY, CDR2 SMNVEV (reference sequence). The V and J ends lost 4 bases and 4 bases respectively, with 17 bases between them. This CDR3 region has 15 residues.